This T cell receptor (beta chain) was identified during a study of CD8 T cells in Susac syndrome. Negative isolation yielded CD4+ and CD8+ T cells, and FACS enriched TEMRA cells. The authors reverse transcribed roughly 0.5 to 1 ug RNA with random hexamers. It was immunoSEQ multiplex PCR that amplified TCR beta CDR3 across 54 Vbeta and 13 Jbeta. Each CDR3 protein gets one entry after TCRdb re-called the immunoSEQ multiplex PCR reads with MiXCR. The repertoire holds around 200,000 distinct CDR3 sequences, with 95% as singletons. Germline CDR1 DFQATT, CDR2 SNEGSKA (reference sequence). V trimming: 4 bases; J trimming: 5 bases; junction bases outside the gene matches: 5. The CDR3 extends over 13 amino acids.

The sample taken for sequencing was CD4+ T cells from PBMCs. The chain uses TRBV20-1 and TRBJ1-2; 9 bases are a match to TRBD1. The clonotype comes from a human donor in good health. The CDR3 nucleotides read TGCAGTGCTACCGGGACAGGGAGTTATGGCTACACCTTC. Amino acid sequence: CSATGTGSYGYTF.